The 27 T cell receptor beta chains below all came from one sample that was sequenced in a study of blood T cell repertoires in COVID-19. Assay used: immunoSEQ multiplex PCR; TCRdb lists only in-frame clones, some missing. This repertoire shows a few hundred thousand clones, more than 75% found once; its top ten account for 7.2%. Sample: PBMCs or T cells enriched from blood (not recorded which). The receptors shown here come from a man younger than 40 in a cohort exposed to, infected with or recovered from COVID-19 (not recorded which).

The chain couples TRBV15 to TRBJ1-1; TRBD1 agrees at 8 bases. The germline V gene encodes CDR1 LNHNV and CDR2 YYDKDF (reference sequence). V lost 3 bases, J lost 4 bases, and 13 bases stayed unmatched. The CDR3 has 17 residues. The CDR3 DNA sequence: TGTGCCACCAGCAGCCCACTAAAACAGGGGGTAAGCACTGAAGCTTTCTTT. It codes for CATSSPLKQGVSTEAFF. Full variable domain (rest looked up from reference TRBV15 and TRBJ1-1): DAMVIQNPRYQVTQFGKPVTLSCSQTLNHNVMYWYQQKSSQAPKLLFHYYDKDFNNEADTPDNFQSRRPNTSFCFLDIRSPGLGDTAMYLCATSSPLKQGVSTEAFFGQGTRLTVV.

The J gene is TRBJ1-4, the V gene TRBV5-1; 7 nucleotides line up with TRBD1. CDR1 and CDR2 from the germline V gene are SGHRS and YFSETQ. Trimming took 3 bases from V and 8 from J; bases not matched to a gene: 7. This CDR3 is 14 amino acids long. CDR3 bases: TGCGCCAGCAGCTACCAGACAGGGTTCGAAAAACTGTTTTTT. This translates into CASSYQTGFEKLFF.

This clone was found a few times. This chain connects TRBV4-3 to TRBJ2-7, with D perhaps TRBD1 (6 bases). This CDR3 has 15 amino acids. Trimming removed 0 bases from V and 4 bases from J, with 13 bases in between. CDR1 LGHNA and CDR2 YSLEER come from the germline V gene. The CDR3 region is CASSQDTGLGYEQYF. The CDR3 bases are TGCGCCAGCAGCCAAGATACAGGGCTGGGGTACGAGCAGTACTTC.

The chain is built from TRBV4-1 and TRBJ2-7, with a weak D call TRBD1 (7 bases). The CDR3 sequence is 15 residues long. Germline V gene data show CDR1 as MGHRA and CDR2 as YSYEKL. Trimming cost V 1 base and J 2 bases, with 12 bases left between them. The CDR3 DNA reads as TGCGCCAGCAGCCAAGGCGGGACAGCCGCCTACGAGCAGTACTTC. Translating gives CASSQGGTAAYEQYF.

This clone was seen a handful of times. V is TRBV27 and J is TRBJ2-7, with TRBD1 matching over 7 bases. The CDR3 loop spans 14 amino acids. The V and J ends lost 6 bases and 2 bases, in that order; junction bases with no gene match: 7. CDR1 and CDR2 from the germline V gene are MNHEY and SMNVEV (reference sequence). In DNA form, the CDR3 reads TGTGCCAGCAGCAAACAGGGGAAGACCTACGAGCAGTACTTC. Translating gives CASSKQGKTYEQYF.

The rearrangement uses TRBV4-1 and TRBJ2-1; 14 bases are a match to TRBD2. The CDR3 extends over 17 amino acids. V was pared by 3 bases and J by 3 bases, with 4 bases of the junction left unmatched. Per germline, CDR1 MGHRA and CDR2 YSYEKL. In nucleotides, the CDR3 is TGCGCCAGCAGCCAGGGACTAGCGGGAGCTATCTACAATGAGCAGTTCTTC. Amino acids: CASSQGLAGAIYNEQFF.

V is TRBV18 and J is TRBJ1-3, with 7 bases aligning to TRBD1. The junction had 8 bases not matched to a gene; V was cut back by 2 bases and J by 4 bases. The germline V gene encodes CDR1 KGHSH and CDR2 LQKENI. The length of the CDR3 is 16 residues. The CDR3 loop reads CASSPGQQGTGNTIYF. CDR3 DNA: TGTGCCAGCTCACCAGGGCAACAGGGGACAGGAAACACCATATATTTT.

The rearrangement links TRBV3-1 (or the pseudogene TRBV3-2) to TRBJ1-3; 7 bases map to TRBD1. This CDR3 comprises 15 residues. CDR1 is LGHDT and CDR2 is YNNKEL in the germline V gene (reference sequence). V lost 4 bases to trimming and J lost 0 bases; unmatched junction nucleotides: 3. CDR3 sequence: CASSRRGSSGNTIYF. CDR3 bases: TGTGCCAGCAGCCGCAGGGGGAGCTCTGGAAACACCATATATTTT.

V gene TRBV27 combines with J gene TRBJ1-4, with TRBD1 matching over 9 bases. The J segment lost 7 bases and the V segment lost 10 bases, leaving 22 bases of the junction unmatched. This CDR3 region has 18 residues. Germline CDR1 is MNHEY and CDR2 is SMNVEV (reference sequence). Here the CDR3 reads CATSPFGDRDALGEKLFF. The CDR3 bases are TGTGCCACCTCACCATTCGGGGACAGGGATGCCTTAGGTGAAAAACTGTTTTTT. Complete variable domain (other parts from reference TRBV27 and TRBJ1-4): EAQVTQNPRYLITVTGKKLTVTCSQNMNHEYMSWYRQDPGLGLRQIYYSMNVEVTDKGDVPEGYKVSRKEKRNFPLILESPSPNQTSLYFCATSPFGDRDALGEKLFFGSGTQLSVL.

The chain combines TRBV5-8 with TRBJ1-6; D remains unclear. Germline CDR1 SGHTS, CDR2 YDEGEE. CDR3 length: 13 residues. Trimming removed 0 bases at V and 14 bases at J, with 12 bases between. CDR3 DNA: TGTGCCAGCAGCTTGGATGAGTGGTTAACCCTCCACTTT. Amino acid sequence: CASSLDEWLTLHF.

V and J are TRBV19 and TRBJ2-7; 9 bases fit TRBD2. The CDR3 spans 13 residues. Germline lookup yields CDR1 LNHDA and CDR2 SQIVND (reference sequence). Trimming at V came to 3 bases and at J to 7 bases, leaving 4 bases not matched to a gene. CDR3 sequence reads: CASSIVREGEQYF. The CDR3 DNA reads TGTGCCAGTAGTATTGTGCGGGAGGGAGAGCAGTACTTC.

The V and J genes are TRBV19 and TRBJ1-4; 7 bases fit TRBD1. Germline CDR1 LNHDA, CDR2 SQIVND (reference sequence). CDR3 length: 15 amino acids. Trimming took 6 bases from V and 3 from J; bases not matched to a gene: 7. The CDR3 DNA follows: TGTGCCAGTAGGCAGGGGGATCGTGCTAATGAAAAACTGTTTTTT. Its translation is CASRQGDRANEKLFF.

J is TRBJ2-7 and V is TRBV4-2; 8 positions agree with TRBD2. The CDR3 has 15 amino acids. The V gene's germline CDR1 is LGHNA and CDR2 YNFKEQ. Trimming took 6 bases from V and 7 from J; bases not matched to a gene: 14. The CDR3 nucleotides read TGTGCCAGCAGTCCTCAGCGGGAGTGGATGGGGGAGCAGTACTTC. Protein sequence: CASSPQREWMGEQYF.

This rearrangement joins TRBV20-1 to TRBJ2-3; TRBD2 aligns across 8 bases. With V trimmed by 3 bases and J by 1 base, 6 bases remained unmatched. Germline assignment: CDR1 DFQATT and CDR2 SNEGSKA (reference sequence). The CDR3 has 15 residues. The CDR3 nucleotides read TGCAGTGCTAGTCCCGCGGGAGGAGGCACAGATACGCAGTATTTT. Protein product: CSASPAGGGTDTQYF.

The gene calls are TRBV6-2 or TRBV6-3 and TRBJ2-1; TRBD2 aligns across 12 bases. Germline assignment: CDR1 MNHEY and CDR2 SVGEGT. The CDR3 spans 17 residues. V trimming: 4 bases; J trimming: 3 bases; junction bases outside the gene matches: 7. CDR3 loop: CASSSRTSGTLYNEQFF. The CDR3 bases are TGTGCCAGCAGTTCTCGGACTAGCGGGACCCTCTACAATGAGCAGTTCTTC.

The rearrangement joins TRBV7-2 to TRBJ1-1; D remains unclear. Germline V CDR1 and CDR2: SGHTA, FQGNSA. V gave up 1 base and J gave up 2 bases, with 8 bases separating them. This CDR3 region has 14 residues. The CDR3 DNA is TGTGCCAGCAGCTTAGGGAGGGCAAACACTGAAGCTTTCTTT. It codes for CASSLGRANTEAFF.

The rearrangement links TRBV9 to TRBJ2-3; TRBD1 might be the D (6 bases). CDR1 SGDLS and CDR2 YYNGEE come from the germline V gene. Deletions cut 2 bases from V and 4 bases from J, with 11 bases between. This CDR3 comprises 14 residues. The CDR3 DNA reads TGTGCCAGCAGCGTTATCAGGGGCGCAGATACGCAGTATTTT. It specifies CASSVIRGADTQYF.

J is TRBJ1-1 and V is TRBV7-9; D gene unclear. Germline CDR1 and CDR2: SEHNR and FQNEAQ (reference sequence). Deletions cut 8 bases from V and 6 bases from J, with 16 bases between. CDR3 size: 13 residues. The CDR3 spells CASWQRSEPEAFF. The CDR3 nucleotides are TGTGCCAGCTGGCAGAGAAGCGAGCCTGAAGCTTTCTTT.

The chain is built from TRBV19 and TRBJ1-5; maybe TRBD1 (5 bases). CDR1 and CDR2 (germline): LNHDA, SQIVND (reference sequence). The CDR3 totals 15 residues. Trimming pared 7 bases from V and 1 base from J, leaving 14 bases between. The CDR3 protein is CASTLRGVSNQPQHF. CDR3 bases: TGTGCCAGTACCCTACGGGGGGTAAGCAATCAGCCCCAGCATTTT.

J is TRBJ2-7 and V is TRBV2, with TRBD2 matching 14 bases. CDR1 is SNHLY and CDR2 is FYNNEI in the germline V gene. This CDR3 has 17 residues. Trimming at V came to 7 bases and at J to 3 bases, leaving 11 bases not matched to a gene. The CDR3 region is CASKMGLAGDAHYEQYF. The DNA of the CDR3 is TGTGCCAGCAAAATGGGACTAGCGGGAGACGCCCACTACGAGCAGTACTTC.

The J gene is TRBJ2-5, the V gene TRBV7-9, with 7 bases that match TRBD2. CDR1 SEHNR and CDR2 FQNEAQ come from the germline V gene (reference sequence). This CDR3 is 17 amino acids long. V lost 1 base to trimming and J lost 1 base; unmatched junction nucleotides: 9. The CDR3 sequence is CASSLDATGGSQETQYF. CDR3 in DNA: TGTGCCAGCAGCTTAGATGCGACGGGAGGATCCCAAGAGACCCAGTACTTC.

This sequence joins TRBV19 and TRBJ2-2; D is possibly TRBD1 (6 bases). Trimming took 3 bases from V and 6 from J, leaving 11 bases between them. The CDR3 consists of 14 residues. In germline, CDR1 is LNHDA, CDR2 SQIVND (reference sequence). In DNA form, the CDR3 reads TGTGCCAGTAGTATTTGGGGGCCCCCCGGGGAGCTGTTTTTT. Translating it yields CASSIWGPPGELFF. The variable domain in full, with the rest retrieved from reference TRBV19 and TRBJ2-2, is DGGITQSPKYLFRKEGQNVTLSCEQNLNHDAMYWYRQDPGQGLRLIYYSQIVNDFQKGDIAEGYSVSREKKESFPLTVTSAQKNPTAFYLCASSIWGPPGELFFGEGSRLTVL.

The gene calls are TRBV9 and TRBJ2-5, with D perhaps TRBD2 (5 bases). The germline V and J ends were trimmed by 0 bases and 2 bases, with 17 bases remaining between them. The CDR3 is 17 amino acids. Germline CDR1 and CDR2: SGDLS and YYNGEE. This CDR3 reads CASSVGADSRSQETQYF. CDR3 coding DNA: TGTGCCAGCAGCGTAGGGGCGGACTCACGTTCACAAGAGACCCAGTACTTC.

The chain combines TRBV24-1 with TRBJ2-5, with TRBD2 matching 13 bases. This CDR3 is built from 17 residues. V was clipped by 0 bases and J by 7 bases; unmatched bases: 7. Germline V lookup: CDR1 KGHDR, CDR2 SFDVKD. The CDR3 coding sequence is TGTGCCACCAGTGATTTGCCACCGGGACTAGCGGGGTCGACCCAGTACTTC. It yields the protein CATSDLPPGLAGSTQYF.

The V call is TRBV4-3, the J call TRBJ1-3; D is perhaps TRBD1 (5 bases). CDR1 LGHNA and CDR2 YSLEER come from the germline V gene. V was shortened by 0 bases and J by 2 bases, with 8 bases between the two germline ends. CDR3 length: 15 residues. The CDR3: CASSQDAGPGNTIYF. The DNA for the CDR3 is TGCGCCAGCAGCCAAGACGCAGGGCCTGGAAACACCATATATTTT.

This clone has a handful of counts. The CDR3 is CASSLAGASYNEQFF. The CDR3 coding sequence is TGCGCCAGCAGCTTAGCGGGAGCGTCCTACAATGAGCAGTTCTTC. The J gene is TRBJ2-1, the V gene TRBV5-1; 8 nucleotides agree with TRBD2. Germline V gene sequence: CDR1 SGHRS, CDR2 YFSETQ. The CDR3 has 15 amino acids. Trimming cost V 2 bases and J 1 base; bases outside gene matches: 2.

This chain uses TRBV9 with TRBJ2-1; 8 nucleotides align to TRBD1. Germline CDR1 is SGDLS and CDR2 is YYNGEE. This CDR3 spans 17 amino acids. V trimming: 3 bases; J trimming: 0 bases; junction bases outside the gene matches: 8. CDR3 amino acids: CASSATQTGVSYNEQFF. CDR3 DNA sequence: TGTGCCAGCAGCGCCACTCAGACAGGGGTCTCCTACAATGAGCAGTTCTTC.